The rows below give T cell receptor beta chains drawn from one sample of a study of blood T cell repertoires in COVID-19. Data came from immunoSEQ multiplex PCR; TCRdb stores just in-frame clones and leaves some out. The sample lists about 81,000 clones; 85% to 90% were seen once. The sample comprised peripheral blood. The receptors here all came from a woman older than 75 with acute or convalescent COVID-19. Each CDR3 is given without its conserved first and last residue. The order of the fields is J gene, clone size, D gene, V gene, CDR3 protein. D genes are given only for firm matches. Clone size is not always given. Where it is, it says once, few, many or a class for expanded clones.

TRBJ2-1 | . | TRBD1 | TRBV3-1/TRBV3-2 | ASSQPPGGQGLRTNEQF
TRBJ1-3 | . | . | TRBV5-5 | ASSTGSGSGNTIY
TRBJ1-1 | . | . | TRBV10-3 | AISETQGEAF
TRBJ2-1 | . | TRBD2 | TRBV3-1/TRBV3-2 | ASSQGGYSGSPHNEQF
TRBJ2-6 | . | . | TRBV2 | ASSEDLRASGANVLT
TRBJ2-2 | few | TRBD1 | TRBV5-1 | ASSWGQGRTGELF
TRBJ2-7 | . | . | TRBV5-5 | ASSLKGTGRPYEQY
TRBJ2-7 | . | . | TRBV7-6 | ASSHTDNYEQY
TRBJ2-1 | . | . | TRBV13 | ASEGGASYNEQF
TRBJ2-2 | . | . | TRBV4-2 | ASSQAPISDTGELF
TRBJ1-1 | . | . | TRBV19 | ASIRERGEAF
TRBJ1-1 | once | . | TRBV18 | ASSPPGRPTEAF
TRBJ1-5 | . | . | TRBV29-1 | SVGPQGSNQPQH
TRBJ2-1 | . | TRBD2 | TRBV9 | ASSAGLAGDPPGNEQF
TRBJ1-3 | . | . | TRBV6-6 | ASKEGSGNTIY
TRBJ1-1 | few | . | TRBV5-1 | ASSSGGWNTEAF
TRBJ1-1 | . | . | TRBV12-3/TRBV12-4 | ASSLEEGEAF
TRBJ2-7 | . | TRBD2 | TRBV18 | ASSETSGGQYEQY
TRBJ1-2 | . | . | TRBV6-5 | ASTKISRDYGYT
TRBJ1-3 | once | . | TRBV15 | ATSRDKGQIEGNTIY
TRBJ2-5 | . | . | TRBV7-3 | ASGKTSTETQY
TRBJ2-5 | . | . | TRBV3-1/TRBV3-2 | ASSQPEGKETQY
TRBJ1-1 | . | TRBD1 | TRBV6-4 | ASSTGVNTEAF
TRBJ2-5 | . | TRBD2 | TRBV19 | ASRSGGNQETQY
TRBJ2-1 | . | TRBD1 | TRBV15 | ATSRDRTGYNEQF
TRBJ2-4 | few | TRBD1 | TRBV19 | ASSTQGAEKNIQY
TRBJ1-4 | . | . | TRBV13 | ASSPRSITNEKLF
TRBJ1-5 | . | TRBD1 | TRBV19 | ASTGPGQGAGGNQPQH
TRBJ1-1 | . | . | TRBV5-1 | ASSLGIGNTEAF
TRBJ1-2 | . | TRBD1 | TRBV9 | ASSLGTGGDGYT
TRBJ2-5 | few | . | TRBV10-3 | ATKMRGETQY
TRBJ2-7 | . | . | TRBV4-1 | ASSQDRGYEQY
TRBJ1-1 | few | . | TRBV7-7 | ASSSQVRTEAF
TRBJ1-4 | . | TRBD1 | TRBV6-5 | ASSSPGQGFEKLF
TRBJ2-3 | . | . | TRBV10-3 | ASGGADTQY
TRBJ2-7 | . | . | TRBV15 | ATSRGFGDEQY
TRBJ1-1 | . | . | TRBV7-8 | ASSLQGLNTEAF
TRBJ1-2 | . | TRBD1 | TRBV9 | ASSPQTGDYGYT
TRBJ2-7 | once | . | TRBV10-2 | ASRAQGAEQY
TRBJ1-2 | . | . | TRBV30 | AWSVLRGRYGYT
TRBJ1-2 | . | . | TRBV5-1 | ASSENFYGYT
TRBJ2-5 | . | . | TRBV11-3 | ASSSPGDRTQY
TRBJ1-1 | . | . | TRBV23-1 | ASSPRNTEAF
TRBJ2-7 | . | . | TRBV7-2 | ASSLPGHSYEQY
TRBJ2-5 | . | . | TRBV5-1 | ASSLEGRQETQY
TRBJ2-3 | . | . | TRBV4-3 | ASSQEGGVEDTQY
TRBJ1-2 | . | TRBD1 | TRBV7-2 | ASSLRGPYGYT
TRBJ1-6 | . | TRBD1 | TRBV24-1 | ATSDLGARQGSSPLH
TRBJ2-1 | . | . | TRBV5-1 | ASTPGGAQSYNEQF
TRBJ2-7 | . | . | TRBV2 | ASSLGAPEQY
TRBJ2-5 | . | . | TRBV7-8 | ASSSGRERTQY
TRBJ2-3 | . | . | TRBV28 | ASSLWRAITDTQY
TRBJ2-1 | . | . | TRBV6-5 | ASSNRGLDNEQF